This TCR beta chain was captured in a study of blood T cell repertoires in COVID-19. This clone was seen many times. The CDR3 spans 13 residues. Trimming removed 0 bases at V and 7 bases at J, with 9 bases between. From germline, CDR1 is LGHDT and CDR2 YNNKEL (reference sequence). Sequencing was performed with immunoSEQ multiplex PCR; in TCRdb, only in-frame clones are kept and a portion is missing. The sample has around 450,000 clones; nearly 90% are singletons. This sequence was found in a young woman with acute COVID-19. Source material: PBMCs or T cells enriched from blood (not recorded which). V is TRBV3-1 (or the pseudogene TRBV3-2) and J is TRBJ1-2; D gene ambiguous. The CDR3 loop reads CASSQDPAGGYTF. The CDR3, as DNA: TGTGCCAGCAGCCAAGACCCCGCCGGTGGCTACACCTTC.